This TCR beta chain was sequenced during a study of cytomegalovirus exposure and HLA in healthy donors. TCRdb's table, derived via immunoSEQ multiplex PCR, lists solely in-frame clones and lacks some. This table holds approximately 210,000 clones, around 86% found once. The donors were in the roughly 130-subject validation cohort, distinct from the roughly 700-subject first cohort. The sequenced sample consisted of PBMCs. The TCR originated in a woman aged 18-29 years in good health and CMV-seronegative.

The CDR3 DNA is TGCGCCAGCAGTGAAGGGACTTTCGTGAGGAACACTGAAGCTTTCTTT. Encoded protein: CASSEGTFVRNTEAFF. The rearrangement uses TRBV10-1 and TRBJ1-1, with a possible D match to TRBD1 (5 bases). This CDR3 is built from 16 residues. From germline, CDR1 is WNHNN and CDR2 SYGVQD (reference sequence). Trimming removed 3 bases from V and 1 base from J, with 15 bases in between.